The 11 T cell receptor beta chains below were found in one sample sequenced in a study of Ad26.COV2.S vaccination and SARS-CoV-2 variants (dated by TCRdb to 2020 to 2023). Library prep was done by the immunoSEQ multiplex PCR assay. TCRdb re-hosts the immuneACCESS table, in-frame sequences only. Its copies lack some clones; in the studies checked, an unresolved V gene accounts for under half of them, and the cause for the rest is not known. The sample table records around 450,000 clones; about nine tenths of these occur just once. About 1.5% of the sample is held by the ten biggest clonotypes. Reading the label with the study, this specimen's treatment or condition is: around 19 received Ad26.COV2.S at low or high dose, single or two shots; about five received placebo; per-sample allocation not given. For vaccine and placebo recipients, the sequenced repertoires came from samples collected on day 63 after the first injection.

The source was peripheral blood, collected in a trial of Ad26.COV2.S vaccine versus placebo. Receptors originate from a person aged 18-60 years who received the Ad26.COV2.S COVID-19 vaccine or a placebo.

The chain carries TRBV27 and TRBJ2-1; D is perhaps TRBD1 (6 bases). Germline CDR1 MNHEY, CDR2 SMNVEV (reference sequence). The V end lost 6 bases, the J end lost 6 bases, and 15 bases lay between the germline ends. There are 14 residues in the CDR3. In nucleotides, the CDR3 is TGTGCCAGCAGCCTAGGACAGAACTTCAATGAGCAGTTCTTC. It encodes CASSLGQNFNEQFF.

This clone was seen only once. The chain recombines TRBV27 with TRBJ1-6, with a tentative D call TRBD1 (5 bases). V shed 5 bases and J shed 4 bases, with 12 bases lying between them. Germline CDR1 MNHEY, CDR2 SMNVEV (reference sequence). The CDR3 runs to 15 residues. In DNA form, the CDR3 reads TGTGCCAGCAGTCCTTGGGGGACTTATAATTCACCCCTCCACTTT. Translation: CASSPWGTYNSPLHF.

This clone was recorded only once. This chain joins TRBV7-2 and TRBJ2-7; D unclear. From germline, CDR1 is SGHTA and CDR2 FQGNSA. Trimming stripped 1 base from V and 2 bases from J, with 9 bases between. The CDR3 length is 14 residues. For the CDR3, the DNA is TGTGCCAGCAGCTTAGGCCGGAATACCTACGAGCAGTACTTC. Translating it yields CASSLGRNTYEQYF.

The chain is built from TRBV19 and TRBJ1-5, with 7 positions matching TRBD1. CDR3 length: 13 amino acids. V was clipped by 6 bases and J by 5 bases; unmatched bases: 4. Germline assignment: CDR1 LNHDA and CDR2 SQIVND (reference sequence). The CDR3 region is CASRGQAYQPQHF. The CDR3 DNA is TGTGCCAGTAGAGGACAGGCATATCAGCCCCAGCATTTT.

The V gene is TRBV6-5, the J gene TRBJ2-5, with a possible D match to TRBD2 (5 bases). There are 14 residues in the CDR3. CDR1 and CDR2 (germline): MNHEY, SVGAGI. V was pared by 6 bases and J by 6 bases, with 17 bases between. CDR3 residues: CASRTSPAVQTQYF. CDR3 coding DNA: TGTGCCAGCAGAACAAGCCCAGCGGTACAGACCCAGTACTTC.

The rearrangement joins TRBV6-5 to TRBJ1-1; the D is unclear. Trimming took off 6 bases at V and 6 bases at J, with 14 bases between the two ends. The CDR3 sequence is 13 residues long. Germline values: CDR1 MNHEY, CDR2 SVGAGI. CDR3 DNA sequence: TGTGCCAGCAGGTGGGTCTTCGATCCTGAAGCTTTCTTT. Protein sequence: CASRWVFDPEAFF.

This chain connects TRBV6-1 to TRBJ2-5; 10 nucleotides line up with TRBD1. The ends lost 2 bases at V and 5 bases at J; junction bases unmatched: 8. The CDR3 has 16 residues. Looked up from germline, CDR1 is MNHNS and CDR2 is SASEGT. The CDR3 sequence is CASSEFGQGGRETQYF. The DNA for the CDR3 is TGTGCCAGCAGTGAATTCGGACAGGGGGGTAGGGAGACCCAGTACTTC.

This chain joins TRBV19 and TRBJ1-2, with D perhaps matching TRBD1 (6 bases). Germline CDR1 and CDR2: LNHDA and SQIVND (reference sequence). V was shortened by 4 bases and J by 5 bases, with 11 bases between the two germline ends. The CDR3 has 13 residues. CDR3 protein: CASSTGGRYGYTF. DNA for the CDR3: TGTGCCAGTAGTACGGGGGGCCGTTATGGCTACACCTTC.

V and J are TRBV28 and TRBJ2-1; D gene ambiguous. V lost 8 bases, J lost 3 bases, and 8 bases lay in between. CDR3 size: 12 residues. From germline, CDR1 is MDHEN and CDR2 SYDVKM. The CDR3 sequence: CASGLGYNEQFF. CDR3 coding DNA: TGTGCCAGCGGCCTAGGCTACAATGAGCAGTTCTTC.

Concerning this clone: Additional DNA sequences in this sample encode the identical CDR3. The CDR3 sequence: CASSSGGPSYEQYF. The CDR3 nucleotides are TGTGCCAGCAGTTCAGGGGGGCCGTCCTACGAGCAGTACTTC. V and J are TRBV27 and TRBJ2-7, with TRBD1 as a possible D gene (7 bases). Trimming removed 4 bases at V and 1 base at J, with 11 bases between. The CDR3 consists of 14 residues. CDR1 and CDR2 from the germline V gene are MNHEY and SMNVEV (reference sequence).

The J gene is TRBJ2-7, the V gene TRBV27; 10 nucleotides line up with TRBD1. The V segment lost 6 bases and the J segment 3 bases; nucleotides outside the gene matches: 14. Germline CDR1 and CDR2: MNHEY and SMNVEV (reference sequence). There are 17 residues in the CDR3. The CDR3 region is CASSGRTGGRRIYEQYF. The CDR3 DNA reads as TGTGCCAGCAGCGGTCGGACAGGGGGAAGGCGAATCTACGAGCAGTACTTC.